Described below is a single T cell receptor (beta chain) sequence and its context. TCRdb keeps only in-frame clones here, not all; method: immunoSEQ multiplex PCR. The sample holds roughly 2,500,000 clones; roughly 93% are singletons and the top ten take more than 0.35%. The sample originates from a study of shared clonotypes between healthy human individuals. The CDR3 has 15 amino acids. Germline lookup yields CDR1 SQVTM and CDR2 ANQGSEA. V dropped 5 bases and J dropped 2; count of bases not matched to a gene: 6. The V gene is TRBV29-1, the J gene TRBJ2-6; 7 positions match TRBD1. Sample: naive CD4+ T cells from PBMCs. As to subset: CD45RA+ positively selected. The clonotype was recovered from a man younger than 35 in good health. Some clones in this sample may be carry-over from other donors' samples. The DNA for the CDR3 is TGCAGCGTTCGAGGGGGCGCGGCTGGGGCCAACGTCCTGACTTTC. The encoded protein is CSVRGGAAGANVLTF.